The following is a T cell receptor (beta chain) sequence with its context. Its antigen is still unknown. The sample belongs to a study of T cell responses to AZD1222 COVID-19 vaccine. Overall study results and limits: Spike-specific TCR breadth and depth grew following two AZD1222 doses. Close to half of spike-specific TCRs reportedly recognize unmutated variant regions. At baseline, seropositivity was found in only a handful of AZD1222 recipients.

V gave up 3 bases and J gave up 7 bases; unmatched junction bases: 7. The germline V gene has CDR1 KGHDR and CDR2 SFDVKD. This CDR3 contains 15 residues. Clones were sequenced by immunoSEQ multiplex PCR, and TCRdb holds only the in-frame ones, with some missing. Among roughly 140,000 clones listed, about nine tenths were seen once. This chain uses TRBV24-1 with TRBJ2-4; the match to TRBD1 covers 8 bases. This clonotype was sampled from an adult in good health. Sample: peripheral blood, taken on day 0 of AZD1222 vaccination. CDR3 sequence: CATSDTRQGLNIQYF. DNA of the CDR3: TGTGCCACCAGTGATACCCGACAGGGGTTGAACATTCAGTACTTC.